Shown below are 20 T cell receptor beta chains from a single sample sequenced in a study of beta chain features in type 1 diabetes. Findings of the study overall: Shorter TCRB CDR3s, moderately but significantly so, were found in Type 1 diabetes patients in all four CD4+ subsets.

Since all of the isolated RNA was reverse transcribed, expressed TCRB transcripts were what got sequenced. Produced via immunoSEQ multiplex PCR; TCRdb's table is partial and in-frame only. Here the sample spans about 300,000 clones, about 13% being singletons. For these receptors, no antigen is known. The material sequenced was naive CD4+ T cells from blood. The receptors were gathered from a woman between 18 and 29 years old with type 1 diabetes.

The chain is built from TRBV5-1 and TRBJ2-7; D might be TRBD1 (6 bases). Germline CDR1 SGHRS, CDR2 YFSETQ. The CDR3 sequence is 14 residues long. V was pared by 0 bases and J by 6 bases, with 13 bases between. CDR3 sequence reads: CASSLAPGALEQYF. The CDR3 coding sequence is TGCGCCAGCAGCTTGGCCCCAGGGGCCCTCGAGCAGTACTTC.

This clone was counted only a few times. The V and J genes are TRBV7-2 and TRBJ2-3; TRBD2 agrees at 8 bases. J was trimmed by 4 bases and V by 5 bases; bases with no gene match: 8. Per germline, CDR1 SGHTA and CDR2 FQGNSA. The CDR3 is 15 amino acids. CDR3 loop: CASSQGAGGADTQYF. CDR3 nucleotides: TGTGCCAGCAGCCAAGGGGCGGGAGGAGCAGATACGCAGTATTTT.

The J gene is TRBJ1-5, the V gene TRBV18; no clear D. CDR3 size: 14 residues. Germline V CDR1 and CDR2: KGHSH, LQKENI. The V and J ends lost 2 bases and 9 bases respectively, with 14 bases between them. The chain's CDR3 is CASSPYKTEGPQHF. CDR3 DNA sequence: TGTGCCAGCTCACCATACAAAACAGAGGGGCCCCAGCATTTT.

The table lists this clone with a few counts. The chain is built from TRBV29-1 and TRBJ2-3; D is unclear. The CDR3 is 12 residues long. Per germline, CDR1 SQVTM and CDR2 ANQGSEA. The ends were cut back, 3 bases at V and 0 bases at J, with 4 bases in the middle. DNA of the CDR3: TGCAGCGTTGACCGGAGCACAGATACGCAGTATTTT. Translating gives CSVDRSTDTQYF.

V and J are TRBV30 and TRBJ2-3; 8 positions agree with TRBD1. Germline CDR1 GTSNPN, CDR2 SVGIG (reference sequence). The trim removed 5 bases at V and 0 bases at J, leaving 4 bases unmatched. CDR3 length equals 14 residues. The CDR3 here is CAWDRGTSTDTQYF. The CDR3 DNA reads TGTGCCTGGGACAGGGGAACGAGCACAGATACGCAGTATTTT. Using reference TRBV30 and TRBJ2-3 for the parts outside the CDR3, the full variable domain is SQTIHQWPATLVQPVGSPLSLECTVEGTSNPNLYWYRQAAGRGLQLLFYSVGIGQISSEVPQNLSASRPQDRQFILSSKKLLLSDSGFYLCAWDRGTSTDTQYFGPGTRLTVL.

Only a few counts were recorded for this clone. The J gene is TRBJ2-3, the V gene TRBV5-4; D is perhaps TRBD2 (5 bases). The CDR3 spans 16 residues. V lost 4 bases, J lost 2 bases, and 17 bases lay in between. Per germline, CDR1 SGHNT and CDR2 YYREEE (reference sequence). CDR3 DNA: TGTGCCAGCAGCGCGCTCAGCGAGCGGAACACAGATACGCAGTATTTT. Its translation is CASSALSERNTDTQYF. Complete variable domain (other parts from reference TRBV5-4 and TRBJ2-3): ETGVTQSPTHLIKTRGQQVTLRCSSQSGHNTVSWYQQALGQGPQFIFQYYREEENGRGNFPPRFSGLQFPNYSSELNVNALELDDSALYLCASSALSERNTDTQYFGPGTRLTVL.

With regard to this clone: Different DNA sequences within this sample yield the same CDR3. The DNA of the CDR3 is TGTGCCAGTAGTACACAGGGGAATCAGCCCCAGCATTTT. Amino acids: CASSTQGNQPQHF. The gene calls are TRBV19 and TRBJ1-5, with TRBD1 identical over 7 bases. Germline-derived CDR1 and CDR2 are LNHDA and SQIVND (reference sequence). The CDR3 runs 13 residues. Trimming at V came to 4 bases and at J to 4 bases, leaving 1 base not matched to a gene.

This clone was observed a handful of times. This chain joins TRBV5-1 and TRBJ1-2; weak D call: TRBD1 (6 bases). Germline values: CDR1 SGHRS, CDR2 YFSETQ. V was clipped by 0 bases and J by 4 bases, with 10 bases between them. There are 14 residues in the CDR3. The CDR3 region has the DNA TGCGCCAGCAGCTTGGACCAGGGGCTCTATGGCTACACCTTC. Translation: CASSLDQGLYGYTF.

The sample holds a few counts of this clone. The chain recombines TRBV29-1 with TRBJ2-1; tentatively, D is TRBD1 (6 bases). The CDR3 is 13 amino acids. V shed 8 bases and J shed 4 bases, with 15 bases lying between them. CDR1 and CDR2 from the germline V gene are SQVTM and ANQGSEA. The CDR3 DNA reads as TGCAGCAACCAGAGGGGGTCTTACAATGAGCAGTTCTTC. This sequence encodes CSNQRGSYNEQFF.

CDR3 in amino acids: CASSSGTRQETQYF. The CDR3 region has the DNA TGTGCCAGCAGTTCCGGGACTAGGCAAGAGACCCAGTACTTC. The chain is built from TRBV7-9 and TRBJ2-5, with 8 bases that match TRBD2. Germline trimming cut 6 bases from V and 2 bases from J; bases unmatched to any gene: 5. Germline CDR1 is SEHNR and CDR2 is FQNEAQ (reference sequence). The length of the CDR3 is 14 residues.

This clone was detected only a few times. The rearrangement links TRBV19 to TRBJ2-1, with 13 bases lining up with TRBD2. V lost 5 bases to trimming and J lost 4 bases; unmatched junction nucleotides: 17. The germline CDR1 and CDR2 sequences are LNHDA and SQIVND (reference sequence). The CDR3 is 20 residues long. The CDR3, as DNA: TGTGCCAGTAGTCTTCGATTCTGGTCACTAGCGGGAGGGTCTTACAATGAGCAGTTCTTC. This encodes CASSLRFWSLAGGSYNEQFF.

This clone has only a few counts. This chain links TRBV18 with TRBJ1-1; D unresolved. The CDR3 totals 13 residues. Deletions cut 5 bases from V and 1 base from J, with 8 bases between. Germline CDR1 and CDR2: KGHSH and LQKENI. CDR3 sequence (DNA): TGTGCCAGCTCATTCGGGGAGAACACTGAAGCTTTCTTT. Its translation is CASSFGENTEAFF.

The J gene is TRBJ2-3, the V gene TRBV5-1, with D uncertain. V shed 4 bases and J shed 0 bases, with 12 bases lying between them. CDR1 is SGHRS and CDR2 is YFSETQ in the germline V gene. This CDR3 contains 15 residues. Here the CDR3 DNA reads TGCGCCAGCAGCCACACACACCCGAGCACAGATACGCAGTATTTT. As protein: CASSHTHPSTDTQYF.

V is TRBV11-2 and J is TRBJ2-7; no reliable D call. Trimming left V 4 bases short and J 2 bases short, with 6 bases between. The CDR3 has 12 amino acids. Germline assignment: CDR1 SGHAT and CDR2 FQNNGV. The CDR3 sequence: CASSSTTYEQYF. For the CDR3, the DNA is TGTGCCAGCAGCTCTACCACCTACGAGCAGTACTTC.

This clone appeared a few times. The chain links TRBV7-9 to TRBJ2-4; D may be TRBD2 (6 bases). V was pared by 5 bases and J by 0 bases, with 11 bases between. Germline CDR1 and CDR2: SEHNR and FQNEAQ (reference sequence). The CDR3 runs to 15 residues. CDR3 nucleotides: TGTGCCAGCAGCCCCGGGGGAATAGCCAAAAACATTCAGTACTTC. Amino acids: CASSPGGIAKNIQYF.

This clone was seen a handful of times. CDR3 residues: CSVQVDSEKLFF. The CDR3 DNA reads as TGCAGCGTCCAGGTAGACAGTGAAAAACTGTTTTTT. V gene TRBV29-1 combines with J gene TRBJ1-4, with D maybe TRBD1 (5 bases). V was shortened by 6 bases and J by 7 bases, with 12 bases between the two germline ends. Germline lookup yields CDR1 SQVTM and CDR2 ANQGSEA. CDR3 length equals 12 residues.

This clone was seen more than once but under ten times. The rearrangement uses TRBV9 and TRBJ2-3, with a tentative D call TRBD1 (5 bases). Deletions cut 2 bases from V and 0 bases from J, with 13 bases between. CDR3 length equals 16 residues. Germline V gene sequence: CDR1 SGDLS, CDR2 YYNGEE. CDR3 amino acids: CASSVGIQASTDTQYF. The CDR3 region has the DNA TGTGCCAGCAGCGTGGGAATACAGGCCAGCACAGATACGCAGTATTTT.

This clone was picked up one time. The chain links TRBV27 to TRBJ1-2; TRBD1 agrees at 7 bases. The junction had 11 bases not matched to a gene; V was cut back by 0 bases and J by 1 base. This CDR3 region has 18 residues. Germline V gives CDR1 MNHEY, CDR2 SMNVEV (reference sequence). The CDR3 here is CASSLSLMTGLGNYGYTF. The CDR3 region has the DNA TGTGCCAGCAGTTTATCTCTCATGACAGGGCTGGGTAACTATGGCTACACCTTC.

Turning to this clone: Other DNA sequences in this sample translate to the same CDR3. The rearrangement uses TRBV7-2 and TRBJ2-3; 12 bases align to TRBD2. CDR1 is SGHTA and CDR2 is FQGNSA in the germline V gene. The junction had 1 base not matched to a gene; V was cut back by 1 base and J by 2 bases. The CDR3 is 16 amino acids. The CDR3 DNA is TGTGCCAGCAGCTTAGGACTAGCGGGAGTCACAGATACGCAGTATTTT. Encoded protein: CASSLGLAGVTDTQYF.

This clone was detected a few times. This chain links TRBV19 with TRBJ2-6; no clear D gene. Trimming took off 1 base at V and 2 bases at J, with 6 bases between the two ends. The CDR3 has 15 residues. Germline loops: CDR1 LNHDA, CDR2 SQIVND (reference sequence). The CDR3: CASSIGAPGANVLTF. CDR3 nucleotide sequence: TGTGCCAGTAGTATAGGGGCCCCTGGGGCCAACGTCCTGACTTTC.